The source of this T cell receptor beta chain is a study of blood T cells in healthy people across ages. Per the germline V gene, CDR1 is MNHNS and CDR2 is SASEGT. The V and J ends lost 6 bases and 11 bases, in that order; junction bases with no gene match: 10. The CDR3 totals 13 residues. Isolation recovered at least 6.5 million PBMCs from every sample. Extraction of total RNA produced a minimum of 5 micrograms from each sample. A second about 6 to 12 cycle PCR used barcoded and J-beta primers. TCRdb independently ran MiXCR on the 5' RACE reads; one entry per CDR3 protein. This sample has about 1,500,000 distinct CDR3 sequences, with 42% found just once.

The receptor was isolated from a woman younger than 30 in good health. Source material: blood. This chain connects TRBV6-1 to TRBJ1-1; the match to TRBD1 covers 9 bases. The CDR3 DNA is TGTGCCAGCAGCAACTCCGGGACAGGGAAGGCTTTCTTT. This encodes CASSNSGTGKAFF.